This TCR beta chain was recovered during a study of T cells in women clearing cervical HPV infection. Regarding this clone: The read stops 3 residues short of the end of the CDR3; the missing end is completed from the germline J gene.

The CDR3 sequence is 15 residues long. Looked up from germline, CDR1 is SGHVS and CDR2 is FNYEAQ. V lost 1 base, J lost 6 bases, and 6 bases stayed unmatched. Profiling relied on immunoSEQ multiplex PCR, and the TCRdb table lists in-frame clones only, not all of them. The sample table sets out roughly 42,000 clones. The chain has TRBV7-6 and TRBJ1-3, with 7 bases aligning to TRBD1. This sequence was found in a woman between 18 and 75 years old with a cervical HPV16 infection that either progressed to CIN3+ or cleared (not recorded which). The specimen was blood buffy coat. The CDR3 bases that were read are TGTGCCAGCAGCTTAGAAGGAGACAGGGTAAACACC. It translates to CASSLEGDRVNT. The CDR3 in its entirety is CASSLEGDRVNTIYF. The full variable domain, completed using reference TRBV7-6 and TRBJ1-3, is GAGVSQSPRYKVTKRGQDVALRCDPISGHVSLYWYRQALGQGPEFLTYFNYEAQQDKSGLPNDRFSAERPEGSISTLTIQRTEQRDSAMYRCASSLEGDRVNTIYFGEGSWLTVV.